The 10 T cell receptor beta chains reported below all come from one sample, sequenced in a study of T cell responses to AZD1222 COVID-19 vaccine (dated by TCRdb to about 2021). Per the publication, the time point label means: about 28 days (+/-7) after the second vaccine dose. Receptors were amplified or captured by the immunoSEQ multiplex PCR assay. Sourced from immuneACCESS, this table was stored by TCRdb with only in-frame sequences that have V and J called. A share of the clones is absent; for the studies checked, an unresolved V gene accounts for under half, and the remainder has no known explanation. The sample table records 120,000 or so clones; about 94% of these occur just once. The ten largest clonotypes hold around 2.8% of the sample. Specimen: peripheral blood, collected 28 days after the second AZD1222 dose. These receptor sequences come from an adult who received the AZD1222 COVID-19 vaccine.

The chain uses TRBV5-1 and TRBJ1-2, with 8 positions matching TRBD1. This CDR3 region has 15 residues. Germline values: CDR1 SGHRS, CDR2 YFSETQ. V lost 0 bases, J lost 6 bases, and 7 bases stayed unmatched. The CDR3 DNA reads as TGCGCCAGCAGCTTGGCCCATGGACAGGGAAATGGCTACACCTTC. Translation: CASSLAHGQGNGYTF.

The chain uses TRBV25-1 and TRBJ2-7; 7 nucleotides align to TRBD1. This CDR3 contains 15 residues. The germline V gene has CDR1 MGHDK and CDR2 SYGVNS. With 4 bases clipped from V and 1 base from J, the junction kept 7 bases outside the gene matches. The CDR3 loop reads CASSVQTDRSYEQYF. CDR3 coding DNA: TGTGCCAGCAGTGTTCAAACGGACAGGTCCTACGAGCAGTACTTC.

This chain joins TRBV9 and TRBJ1-1; D not certain. V was trimmed by 0 bases and J by 3 bases, leaving 12 bases between them. Germline CDR1 is SGDLS and CDR2 is YYNGEE. The CDR3 totals 15 residues. The CDR3 nucleotides read TGTGCCAGCAGCGTAGGTCTGGGGAAGGACACTGAAGCTTTCTTT. It translates to CASSVGLGKDTEAFF. The full variable domain, its missing parts supplied by reference TRBV9 and TRBJ1-1, is DSGVTQTPKHLITATGQRVTLRCSPRSGDLSVYWYQQSLDQGLQFLIQYYNGEERAKGNILERFSAQQFPDLHSELNLSSLELGDSALYFCASSVGLGKDTEAFFGQGTRLTVV.

The chain carries TRBV16 and TRBJ2-2; D may be TRBD2 (6 bases). CDR3 size: 14 residues. Trimming left V 2 bases short and J 6 bases short, with 10 bases between. CDR1 and CDR2 (germline): KGHSY, FQNENV. The CDR3 bases are TGTGCCAGCAGCCAAGGGCGGGGCGCCGGGGAGCTGTTTTTT. Translation gives CASSQGRGAGELFF.

This chain joins TRBV6-5 and TRBJ2-1; D perhaps matches TRBD1 (6 bases). Germline V gene sequence: CDR1 MNHEY, CDR2 SVGAGI. CDR3 length equals 15 residues. V dropped 7 bases and J dropped 7 bases, with 20 bases sitting between them. The CDR3 here is CASTQTGSKWNEQFF. The CDR3 DNA follows: TGTGCCAGCACCCAGACAGGTTCGAAATGGAATGAGCAGTTCTTC.

The chain recombines TRBV15 with TRBJ1-6; D gene ambiguous. CDR1 LNHNV and CDR2 YYDKDF come from the germline V gene (reference sequence). Trimming cost V 5 bases and J 0 bases, with 8 bases left between them. The CDR3 sequence is 15 residues long. The CDR3 reads CATSVSASYNSPLHF. CDR3 coding DNA: TGTGCCACCAGCGTCAGCGCCTCCTATAATTCACCCCTCCACTTT.

The genes are TRBV7-9 and TRBJ2-1, with TRBD2 matching 12 bases. The CDR3 is 19 residues long. Germline trimming cut 7 bases from V and 0 bases from J; bases unmatched to any gene: 13. Germline V gene sequence: CDR1 SEHNR, CDR2 FQNEAQ (reference sequence). The CDR3 spells CASTRSELAGGSSYNEQFF. For the CDR3, the DNA is TGTGCCAGCACTCGATCGGAGCTAGCGGGGGGGAGCTCCTACAATGAGCAGTTCTTC. The full variable domain, with the rest looked up from reference TRBV7-9 and TRBJ2-1, is DTGVSQNPRHKITKRGQNVTFRCDPISEHNRLYWYRQTLGQGPEFLTYFQNEAQLEKSRLLSDRFSAERPKGSFSTLEIQRTEQGDSAMYLCASTRSELAGGSSYNEQFFGPGTRLTVL.

The chain carries TRBV10-3 and TRBJ2-1, with D perhaps matching TRBD1 or TRBD2 (5 bases each). The V end was cut by 6 bases, the J end by 7 bases, with 13 bases between. The CDR3 has 13 amino acids. The germline V gene encodes CDR1 ENHRY and CDR2 SYGVKD. The CDR3 protein is CAIRPGTTNEQFF. CDR3 in DNA: TGTGCCATCAGACCCGGGACCACTAATGAGCAGTTCTTC.

The chain joins TRBV9 to TRBJ1-1; no firm D call. The CDR3 length is 13 residues. V gave up 1 base and J gave up 1 base, with 5 bases separating them. CDR1 and CDR2 from the germline V gene are SGDLS and YYNGEE. In DNA form, the CDR3 reads TGTGCCAGCAGCGTAAAATCGAACACTGAAGCTTTCTTT. It specifies CASSVKSNTEAFF. Together with reference TRBV9 and TRBJ1-1, the CDR3 gives the full variable domain: DSGVTQTPKHLITATGQRVTLRCSPRSGDLSVYWYQQSLDQGLQFLIQYYNGEERAKGNILERFSAQQFPDLHSELNLSSLELGDSALYFCASSVKSNTEAFFGQGTRLTVV.

V is TRBV5-5 and J is TRBJ1-5, with D perhaps TRBD1 (6 bases). The CDR3 runs to 17 residues. CDR1 SGHKS and CDR2 YYEKEE come from the germline V gene (reference sequence). The V and J ends lost 1 base and 0 bases respectively, with 14 bases between them. DNA for the CDR3: TGTGCCAGCAGCTTGTTCTGGGGGCCAAATAGCAATCAGCCCCAGCATTTT. It specifies CASSLFWGPNSNQPQHF.